The rows below give T cell receptor beta chains drawn from one sample of a study of spatial heterogeneity in lung cancer. TCRdb itself ran the 5' RACE reads through MiXCR, one entry per CDR3 protein. This sample yields some 3,400 distinct CDR3 sequences, of which about a quarter are seen a single time; about 15% belongs to the top ten. The specimen comprised normal lung tissue next to the tumor, sampled at surgery. These receptors all stem from a male donor with early-stage non-small cell lung cancer. The CDR3 runs from the conserved cysteine through the conserved F or W. The order of the fields is V gene, CDR3 length, J gene, clone size, CDR3 protein. Clone size appears in some rows only: once, few, many, or a class for an expanded clone.

>TRBV7-9|14|TRBJ2-1|-
CASSLAGAYNEQFF
>TRBV6-2/TRBV6-3|15|TRBJ2-3|-
CASSRSGVSTDTQYF
>TRBV2|15|TRBJ1-5|medium-sized
CASREETNSNQPQHF
>TRBV5-1|17|TRBJ2-2|medium-sized
CASSFLGGTKVTGELFF
>TRBV30|17|TRBJ2-2|medium-sized
CAWTLKQGTRVTGELFF
>TRBV19|15|TRBJ1-2|many
CASSIGVGQPYGYTF
>TRBV11-2|16|TRBJ2-1|medium-sized
CASSLGAGVSYNEQFF
>TRBV28|17|TRBJ2-7|once
CASTGTSGRVSSYEQYF
>TRBV11-2|14|TRBJ2-7|once
CASSLVLTSYEQYF
>TRBV28|15|TRBJ1-5|medium-sized
CASSFGQWQYKPQHF
>TRBV20-1|14|TRBJ2-2|-
CSAHGGASTGELFF
>TRBV19|13|TRBJ2-3|medium-sized
CASSNPGADTQYF